Sequencing of this TCR beta chain was carried out in a study of blood T cell repertoires in COVID-19. TCRdb keeps only in-frame clones here, not all; method: immunoSEQ multiplex PCR. The table has fewer than 250,000 clones, under 90% seen once. Across about two dozen US areas, participants ranged in age from 18 to 89 years. Self-reported history from a screening survey and questionnaire set each donor's cohort. The study recruited exposed participants who had met a COVID-19 case within 2 weeks before entry. This CDR3 has 14 residues. The V end lost 0 bases, the J end lost 4 bases, and 12 bases lay between the germline ends. Germline lookup yields CDR1 GTSNPN and CDR2 SVGIG (reference sequence).

Input material: PBMCs or T cells enriched from blood (not recorded which). This chain joins TRBV30 and TRBJ1-1; D not resolved. This clonotype was obtained from a woman aged 40 to 49 who had been exposed to COVID-19. The CDR3 protein is CAWSVRVRGTEAFF. The CDR3 DNA sequence: TGTGCCTGGAGTGTAAGGGTCCGGGGCACTGAAGCTTTCTTT.